Listed below are T cell receptor beta chains from one sample, sequenced in a study of cytomegalovirus exposure and HLA in healthy donors. Profiled with immunoSEQ multiplex PCR; TCRdb holds only in-frame clones, not every one. The table includes under 150,000 clones, approximately 81% detected once. Sequenced material: PBMCs. All receptors derive from a woman in her twenties or thirties in good health and CMV-seronegative. CDR3s include the opening cysteine and the closing phenylalanine or tryptophan. D genes are given only for firm matches.

>TRBV11-2|TRBJ2-2|14|TRBD2
TGTGCCAGCAGCCTCGGGACTAGCTTCGGGGAGCTGTTTTTT
CASSLGTSFGELFF
>TRBV5-1|TRBJ2-1|17|TRBD2
TGCGCCAGCAGCTTGGGACCCCCTAGCGGGAGTTACAATGAGCAGTTCTTC
CASSLGPPSGSYNEQFF
>TRBV21-1|TRBJ2-4|16|-
TGTGCCAGCAGCAAAGTCCGAGGGCTGACCAAAAACATTCAGTACTTC
CASSKVRGLTKNIQYF
>TRBV19|TRBJ1-3|14|-
TGTGCCAGTAGCTTACAGGGTACTGGAAACACCATATATTTT
CASSLQGTGNTIYF
>TRBV29-1|TRBJ1-1|14|TRBD1
TGCAGCGCCAGAGGACAGGGGGAAGACACTGAAGCTTTCTTT
CSARGQGEDTEAFF
>TRBV6-6|TRBJ1-2|13|TRBD1
TGTGCCAGCAGCTCGACAGGGAACTATGGCTACACCTTC
CASSSTGNYGYTF
>TRBV18|TRBJ1-5|15|-
TGTGCCAGCTCACCGATGCGCCTCCCCAATCAGCCCCAGCATTTT
CASSPMRLPNQPQHF
>TRBV5-1|TRBJ2-7|14|TRBD2
TGCGCCAGCAGCTTGACAGCGGGAGGGTACGAGCAGTACTTC
CASSLTAGGYEQYF
>TRBV5-1|TRBJ2-1|15|TRBD2
TGCGCCAGCAGCTCCACTAGCGGGAGGGCCGCTGAGCAGTTCTTC
CASSSTSGRAAEQFF
>TRBV28|TRBJ2-5|15|TRBD1
TGTGCCAGCAGTTCCTCCGGGACAGGCGGAGAGACCCAGTACTTC
CASSSSGTGGETQYF
>TRBV6-6|TRBJ1-1|14|TRBD1
TGTGCCAGCAGTACAACAGGGGGCCCCACTAAAGCTTTCTTT
CASSTTGGPTKAFF